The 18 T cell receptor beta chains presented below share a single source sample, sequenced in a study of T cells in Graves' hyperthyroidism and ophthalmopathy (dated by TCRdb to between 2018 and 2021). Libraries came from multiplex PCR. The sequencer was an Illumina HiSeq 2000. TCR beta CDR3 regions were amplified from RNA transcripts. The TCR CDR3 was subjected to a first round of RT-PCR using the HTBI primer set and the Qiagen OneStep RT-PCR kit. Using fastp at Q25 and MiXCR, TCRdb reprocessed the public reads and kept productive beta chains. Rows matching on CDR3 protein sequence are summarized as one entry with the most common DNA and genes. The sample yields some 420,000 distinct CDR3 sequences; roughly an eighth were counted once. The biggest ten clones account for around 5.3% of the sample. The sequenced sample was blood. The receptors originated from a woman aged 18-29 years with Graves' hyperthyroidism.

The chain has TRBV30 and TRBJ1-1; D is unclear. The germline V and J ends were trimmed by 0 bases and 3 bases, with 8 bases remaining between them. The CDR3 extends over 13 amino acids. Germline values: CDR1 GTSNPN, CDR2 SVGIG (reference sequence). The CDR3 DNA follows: TGTGCCTGGAGTGTATCGTGGGACACTGAAGCTTTCTTT. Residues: CAWSVSWDTEAFF.

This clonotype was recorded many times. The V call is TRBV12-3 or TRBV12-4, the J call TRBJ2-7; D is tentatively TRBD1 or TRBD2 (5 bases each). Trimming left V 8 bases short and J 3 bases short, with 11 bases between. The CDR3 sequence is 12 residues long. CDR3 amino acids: CASQRGDYEQYF. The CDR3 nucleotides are TGTGCCAGCCAAAGAGGGGACTACGAGCAGTACTTC.

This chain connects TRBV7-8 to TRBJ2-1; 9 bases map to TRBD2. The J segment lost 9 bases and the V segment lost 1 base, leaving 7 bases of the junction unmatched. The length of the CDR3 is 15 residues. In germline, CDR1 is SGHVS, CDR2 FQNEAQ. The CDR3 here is CASSLVVSGRREQFF. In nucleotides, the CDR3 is TGTGCCAGCAGCTTAGTGGTTAGCGGGAGACGTGAGCAGTTCTTC.

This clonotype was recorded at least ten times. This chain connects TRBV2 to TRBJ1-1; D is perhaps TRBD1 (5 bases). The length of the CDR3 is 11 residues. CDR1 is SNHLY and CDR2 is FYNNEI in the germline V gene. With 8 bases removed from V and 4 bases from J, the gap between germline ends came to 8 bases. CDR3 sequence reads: CASVRGTEAFF. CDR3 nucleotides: TGTGCCAGCGTGAGGGGCACTGAAGCTTTCTTT.

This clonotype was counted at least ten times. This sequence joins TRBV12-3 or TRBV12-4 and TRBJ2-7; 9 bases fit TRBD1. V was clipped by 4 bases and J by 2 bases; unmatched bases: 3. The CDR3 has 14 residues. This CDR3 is CASSWTGVPYEQYF. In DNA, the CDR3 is TGTGCCAGCAGTTGGACAGGGGTTCCCTACGAGCAGTACTTC.

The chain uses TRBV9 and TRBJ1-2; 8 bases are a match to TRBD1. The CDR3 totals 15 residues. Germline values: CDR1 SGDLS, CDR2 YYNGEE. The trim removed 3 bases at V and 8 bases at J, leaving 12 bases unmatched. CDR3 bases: TGTGCCAGCAGCGCCGCGGGCGGACAGGGTCGCGGCTACACCTTC. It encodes CASSAAGGQGRGYTF.

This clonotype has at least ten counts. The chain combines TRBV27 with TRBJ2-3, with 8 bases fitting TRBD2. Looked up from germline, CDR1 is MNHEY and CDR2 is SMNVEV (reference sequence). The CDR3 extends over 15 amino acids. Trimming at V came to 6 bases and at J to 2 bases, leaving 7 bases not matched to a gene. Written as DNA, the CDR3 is TGTGCCAGCAGGGGTATAGCGGGACTCACAGATACGCAGTATTTT. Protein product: CASRGIAGLTDTQYF.

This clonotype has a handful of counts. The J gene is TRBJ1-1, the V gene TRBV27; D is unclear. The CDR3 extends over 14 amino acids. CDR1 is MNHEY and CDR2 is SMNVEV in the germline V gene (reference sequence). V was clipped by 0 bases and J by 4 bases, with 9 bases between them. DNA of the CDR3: TGTGCCAGCAGTTTATCGCTGCAGAGCACTGAAGCTTTCTTT. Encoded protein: CASSLSLQSTEAFF.

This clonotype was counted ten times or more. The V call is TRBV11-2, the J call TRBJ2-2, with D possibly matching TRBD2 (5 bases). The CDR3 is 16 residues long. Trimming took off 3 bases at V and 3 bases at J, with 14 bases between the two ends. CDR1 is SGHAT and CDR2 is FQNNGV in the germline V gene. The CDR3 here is CASSFRVGVDTGELFF. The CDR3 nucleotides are TGTGCCAGCAGCTTCCGTGTGGGAGTGGACACCGGGGAGCTGTTTTTT.

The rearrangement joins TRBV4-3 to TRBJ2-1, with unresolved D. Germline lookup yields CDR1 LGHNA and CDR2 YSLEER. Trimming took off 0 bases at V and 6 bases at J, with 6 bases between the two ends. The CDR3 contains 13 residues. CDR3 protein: CASSQEVPNEQFF. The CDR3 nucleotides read TGCGCCAGCAGCCAAGAAGTCCCCAATGAGCAGTTCTTC.

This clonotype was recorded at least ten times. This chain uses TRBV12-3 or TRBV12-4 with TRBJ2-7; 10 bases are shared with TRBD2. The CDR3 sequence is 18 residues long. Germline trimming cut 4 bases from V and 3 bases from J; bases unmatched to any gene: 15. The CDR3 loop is CASSYLGLADSGHYEQYF. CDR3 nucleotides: TGTGCCAGCAGTTACCTCGGACTAGCGGATTCCGGCCACTACGAGCAGTACTTC.

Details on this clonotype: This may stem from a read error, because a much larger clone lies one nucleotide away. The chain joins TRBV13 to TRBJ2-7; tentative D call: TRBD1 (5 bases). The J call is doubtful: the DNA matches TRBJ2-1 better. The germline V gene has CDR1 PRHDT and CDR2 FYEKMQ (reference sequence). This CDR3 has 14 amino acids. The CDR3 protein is CASSLGRGLYEQFF. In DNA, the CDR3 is TGTGCCAGCAGCTTAGGAAGGGGTCTCTACGAGCAGTTCTTC.

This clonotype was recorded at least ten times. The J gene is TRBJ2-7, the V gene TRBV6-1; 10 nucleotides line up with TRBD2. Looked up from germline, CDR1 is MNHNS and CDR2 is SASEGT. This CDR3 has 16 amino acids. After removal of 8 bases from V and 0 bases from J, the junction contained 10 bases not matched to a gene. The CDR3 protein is CASEPLSSGGSYEQYF. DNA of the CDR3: TGTGCCAGCGAGCCTCTATCTAGCGGGGGCTCCTACGAGCAGTACTTC.

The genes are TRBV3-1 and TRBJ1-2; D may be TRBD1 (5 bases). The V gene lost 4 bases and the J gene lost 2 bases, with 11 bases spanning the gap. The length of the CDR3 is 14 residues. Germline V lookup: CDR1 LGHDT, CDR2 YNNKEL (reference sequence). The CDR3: CASSPWDGNYGYTF. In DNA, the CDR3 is TGTGCCAGCAGCCCTTGGGACGGGAACTATGGCTACACCTTC. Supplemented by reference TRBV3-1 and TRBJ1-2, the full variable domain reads DTAVSQTPKYLVTQMGNDKSIKCEQNLGHDTMYWYKQDSKKFLKIMFSYNNKELIINETVPNRFSPKSPDKAHLNLHINSLELGDSAVYFCASSPWDGNYGYTFGSGTRLTVV.

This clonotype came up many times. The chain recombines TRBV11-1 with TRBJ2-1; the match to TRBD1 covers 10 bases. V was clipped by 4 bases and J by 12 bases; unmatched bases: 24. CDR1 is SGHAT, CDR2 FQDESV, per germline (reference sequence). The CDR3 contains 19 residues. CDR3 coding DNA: TGTGCCAGCAGCTCGCCCGGGCGACAGGGGGCTTTCCCAATTGGGGGGCAGTTCTTC. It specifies CASSSPGRQGAFPIGGQFF.

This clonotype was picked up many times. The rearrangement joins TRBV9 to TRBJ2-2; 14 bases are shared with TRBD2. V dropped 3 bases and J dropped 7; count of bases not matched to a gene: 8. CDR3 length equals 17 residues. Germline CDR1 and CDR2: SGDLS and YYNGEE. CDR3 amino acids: CASSDRLAGGPLGELFF. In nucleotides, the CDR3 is TGTGCCAGCAGCGATCGACTAGCGGGAGGGCCTCTCGGGGAGCTGTTTTTT.

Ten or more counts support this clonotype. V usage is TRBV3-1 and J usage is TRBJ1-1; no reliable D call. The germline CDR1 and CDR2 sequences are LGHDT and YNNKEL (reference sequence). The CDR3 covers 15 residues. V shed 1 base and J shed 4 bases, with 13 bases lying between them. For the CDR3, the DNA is TGTGCCAGCAGCCAAGTGGGGAACATGGGCACTGAAGCTTTCTTT. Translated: CASSQVGNMGTEAFF.

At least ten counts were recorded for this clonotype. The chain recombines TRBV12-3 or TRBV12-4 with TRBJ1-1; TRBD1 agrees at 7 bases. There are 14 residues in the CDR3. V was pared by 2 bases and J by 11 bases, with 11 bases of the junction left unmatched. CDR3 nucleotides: TGTGCCAGCAGTTTAATTGAGGGGGCGCTCGGCGCTTTCTTT. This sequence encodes CASSLIEGALGAFF.